This T cell receptor (beta chain) was documented in a study of shared clonotypes between healthy human individuals. Using immunoSEQ multiplex PCR, the repertoire was profiled, and TCRdb retains in-frame clones only, with some absent. This table holds roughly 1,800,000 clones, over 85% found once. Naive CD8 isolation took CD45RO-negative cells positively selected for CCR7 and excluded terminally differentiated effector memory CD45RA+ cells. Caucasian adults living in Nashville, Tennessee, provided all samples. A word on this clone: Its cognate antigen is unknown.

This CDR3 region has 13 residues. The germline V gene has CDR1 SQVTM and CDR2 ANQGSEA. Trimming removed 6 bases from V and 2 bases from J, with 13 bases in between. Regarding the study as a whole: Generation probabilities were higher for clonotypes shared across all four sorted-subset donors than for unshared ones.

V usage is TRBV29-1 and J usage is TRBJ1-2; the D is unclear. The source is a man between 18 and 35 years old in good health. Material for sequencing was naive CD8+ T cells sorted from blood. CDR3 sequence reads: CSVYPGRNYGYTF. The CDR3 DNA reads as TGCAGCGTCTATCCGGGTAGGAACTATGGCTACACCTTC.